These 6 T cell receptor beta chains were sequenced from one sample in a study of shared clonotypes between healthy human individuals. The table came from immunoSEQ multiplex PCR; TCRdb's copy has only in-frame clones and leaves some out. The data show about 2,500,000 clones, more than 90% seen once. Specimen: naive CD4+ T cells sorted from blood. Subset: CD45RA+ positively selected. Receptors were obtained from a man aged 18 to 29 in good health.

This chain joins TRBV6-1 and TRBJ1-1; no clear D. CDR1 is MNHNS and CDR2 is SASEGT in the germline V gene. The CDR3 is 13 residues long. Trimming removed 8 bases from V and 3 bases from J, with 13 bases in between. CDR3 loop: CASRIKGHTEAFF. The CDR3 DNA sequence: TGTGCCAGCCGCATAAAGGGCCACACTGAAGCTTTCTTT.

The chain couples TRBV29-1 to TRBJ2-7; a weak D match, TRBD1 (5 bases). Trimming left V 6 bases short and J 5 bases short, with 8 bases between. CDR3 size: 10 residues. Germline assignment: CDR1 SQVTM and CDR2 ANQGSEA. Here the CDR3 DNA reads TGCAGCGTGACAGAGAACGAGCAGTACTTC. It codes for CSVTENEQYF.

This chain links TRBV5-3 with TRBJ1-5; 7 bases are shared with TRBD1. TRBV5-3 is an ORF, and what it does is uncertain. After removal of 4 bases from V and 5 bases from J, the junction contained 18 bases not matched to a gene. The CDR3 length is 18 residues. Here the CDR3 DNA reads TGTGCCAGAAGCCCGAGGGGGTACAGGGGCCCGACTTATCAGCCCCAGCATTTT. Its protein product is CARSPRGYRGPTYQPQHF.

This clone appeared once. V is TRBV11-3 and J is TRBJ2-5; TRBD1 is a possible D gene (5 bases). V gave up 3 bases and J gave up 5 bases, with 13 bases separating them. Germline CDR1 and CDR2: SGHNT and YENEEA. The CDR3 consists of 14 residues. The CDR3 is CASSLQGEIETQYF. The CDR3 DNA follows: TGTGCCAGCAGCTTGCAGGGTGAAATCGAGACCCAGTACTTC.

In this sample, this clone turned up once. The chain carries TRBV28 and TRBJ2-7; 10 positions match TRBD2. Trimming cost V 10 bases and J 6 bases; bases outside gene matches: 6. The germline gives CDR1 MDHEN, CDR2 SYDVKM. This CDR3 is built from 12 residues. This CDR3 is CATERGGREQYF. The CDR3 DNA reads TGTGCCACAGAGCGGGGGGGCCGCGAGCAGTACTTC. The full variable domain, rest sourced from reference TRBV28 and TRBJ2-7, is DVKVTQSSRYLVKRTGEKVFLECVQDMDHENMFWYRQDPGLGLRLIYFSYDVKMKEKGDIPEGYSVSREKKERFSLILESASTNQTSMYLCATERGGREQYFGPGTRLTVT.

The CDR3 is CASSQERAGNTIYF. The CDR3 DNA reads as TGCGCCAGCAGCCAAGAGAGGGCTGGAAACACCATATATTTT. This chain joins TRBV4-1 and TRBJ1-3, with D hard to call. Trimming stripped 0 bases from V and 2 bases from J, with 5 bases between. Germline values: CDR1 MGHRA, CDR2 YSYEKL. The CDR3 consists of 14 residues.